This TCR beta chain was retrieved from a study of T cell responses to AZD1222 COVID-19 vaccine. About the research overall: Samples with a second dose at about 4 or about 12 weeks were pooled together.

The study's findings and limits: Seropositive AZD1222 recipients at baseline numbered only 6 or 7.

This clone was found many times. Its matching antigen is unknown. The CDR3 consists of 16 residues. J was trimmed by 3 bases and V by 2 bases; bases with no gene match: 7. In germline, CDR1 is LGHNA, CDR2 YNFKEQ. Clones were read by immunoSEQ multiplex PCR, and TCRdb kept only the in-frame ones, dropping some. The sample contains some 150,000 clones, roughly nine tenths of which appear only once. The material was peripheral blood, obtained on day 0 of AZD1222 vaccination. This chain connects TRBV4-2 to TRBJ2-1; 7 nucleotides match TRBD2. This sequence was found in an adult in good health. CDR3 nucleotide sequence: TGTGCCAGCAGCCAACCCCTAAGCGGGGACTACAATGAGCAGTTCTTC. Amino acid sequence: CASSQPLSGDYNEQFF.